This T cell receptor (beta chain) was sequenced for a study of T-cell reconstitution after alpha-beta-depleted transplantation in children. V lost 2 bases to trimming and J lost 3 bases, with 2 bases between them. The CDR3 is made up of 11 amino acids. Germline CDR1 DFQATT, CDR2 SNEGSKA (reference sequence). Unique molecular identifiers were used to barcode this TCRbeta library. TCRdb used MiXCR to reprocess the PCR reads, holding one entry per CDR3 protein. The sample lists some 140,000 distinct CDR3 sequences, about 9.5% occurring once. The receptor was isolated from a girl less than two years old who had a stem cell transplant for combined immunodeficiency, so the T cells may come from the graft donor. The input for sequencing was PBMCs, mostly from graft donor cells, taken 180 days after TCRalphabeta/CD19-depleted stem cell transplant. V gene TRBV20-1 combines with J gene TRBJ2-1; D is unclear. The CDR3 bases are TGCAGTGCTAGATGCTACAATGAGCAGTTCTTC. Protein sequence: CSARCYNEQFF.